This T cell receptor beta chain was sequenced in a study of circulating and synovial CD4+ cells in juvenile arthritis (dated by TCRdb to between 2012 and 2015). About the investigation overall: Within each patient, the TCRbeta CDR3 repertoires of synovial CD4 T cells, bulk blood CD4 T cells and circulating HLA-DR+ CD4 T cells were compared. The goal of the repertoire sequencing was to confirm that synovial clonotypes were enriched in a circulating synovial-like CD4 T cell subset.

On the study overall, not on this receptor specifically: CPL and bulk blood CD4 samples differed in T cell genome counts by at least an order of magnitude, so sample-size effects were addressed. Circulating pathogenic-like lymphocytes clustered together with synovial T cells and shared a substantially larger fraction of CDR3 sequences with synovium than bulk blood did. Because overlap with synovium rose as sequencing depth increased, the measured fractions of shared clonotypes likely underestimated the overlap of the full repertoire. Traditional Vbeta family usage analysis did not detect the difference between circulating pathogenic-like lymphocytes and bulk blood T cells. Synovial and circulating pathogenic-like lymphocyte repertoires were less diverse than bulk blood CD4 repertoires, and some CPL samples were as oligoclonal as synovium.

The sequenced samples came from patients who had active juvenile idiopathic arthritis. Cells were sorted immediately after thawing, with dead cells excluded using Live/Dead Fixable Near-IR Stain. Library construction relied on the immunoSEQ multiplex PCR assay. TCRbeta CDR3 sequencing was performed as a commercial service by an external provider. In the source study's methods: The analyses relied on productive nucleotide sequences along with amino acid sequences obtained through in silico translation. Diversity was quantified by Renyi entropy over a range of alpha values, with sample size equalised by taking the median of 200 repeated subsamples. Pairwise repertoire distance was calculated as one minus the Chao-modified Jaccard index to correct for under-sampling and was used for clustering. Frequency-weighted overlap with synovial clonotypes was calculated over 200 sample sizes with 200 draws without replacement at each size, and the overlap was reported at the size of the smaller sample. The immuneACCESS repertoire file appears here via TCRdb, limited to in-frame rearrangements. These files lack a portion of the clones; in checked studies, under half of the deficit traces to unresolved V genes, and the cause of the others is not known. The V and J calls and clone size were taken over from that table, and D and trimming were inferred from the DNA. The sample records about 30,000 clones, 80% to 95% of which are singletons. The top ten clones comprise 2.9% of the sample.

Of note for this clone: This clone's antigen is unknown. Base-call qualities are not available, and no considerably larger clone is one nucleotide away.

Inclusive of the bounding cysteine and phenylalanine, the CDR3 is 14 residues long. The only DNA kept is the CDR3, 42 bases in frame from the first base. V trim: 6 bases; J trim: 4 bases; unmatched bases: 7. Sequences MNHEY (CDR1) and SMNVEV (CDR2) are obtained from the germline V gene (reference sequence). The chain is encoded by TRBV27 joined to TRBJ2-5; TRBD1 fits 8 bases in the junction. The TCR sequence derives from a human donor with juvenile idiopathic arthritis. The sequenced sample was CD4+ T cells from blood. The CDR3 protein sequence reads: CASRRGQVGETQYF. Here is the DNA: TGTGCCAGCAGACGGGGACAGGTGGGAGAGACCCAGTACTTC.